This TCR beta chain stems from a study of T cell changes during pregnancy in multiple sclerosis. Assay: immunoSEQ multiplex PCR; the TCRdb copy retains only in-frame clones and omits some. The table lists some 90,000 clones, 91% of them singletons. The germline gives CDR1 LGHNA, CDR2 YSLEER. The V gene end was trimmed by 4 bases and the J gene end by 3 bases; junction bases not matched to a gene: 4. There are 16 residues in the CDR3. Specimen: peripheral blood, collected after pregnancy. J is TRBJ2-2 and V is TRBV4-3; TRBD2 matches at 11 bases. The receptor was isolated from a female donor in good health, enrolled as a control in a pregnancy study. For the CDR3, the DNA is TGCGCCAGCAGCCGCAAACTAGCGGGGGACACCGGGGAGCTGTTTTTT. This translates into CASSRKLAGDTGELFF.